This T cell receptor (beta chain) stems from a study of cytomegalovirus exposure and HLA in healthy donors. The CDR3 sequence is 14 residues long. Germline assignment: CDR1 SGHKS and CDR2 YYEKEE (reference sequence). With 0 bases removed from V and 0 bases from J, the gap between germline ends came to 7 bases. Use of 60 Vbeta and 13 Jbeta primers characterized the PCR. This table comes from immunoSEQ multiplex PCR, and its TCRdb copy is limited to in-frame clones, with some not included. The table lists about 160,000 clones, approximately 81% of them singletons. Study-wide points: Other equally common chains were less clonally expanded than HLA-associated TCR beta chains, a later analysis showed. Reported performance of the classifier showed diagnosis of cytomegalovirus status with high specificity and sensitivity. Cytomegalovirus association was listed for about 160 TCR beta chains.

Turning to this clone: The antigen remains undetermined. Other DNA sequences in the sample encode the same CDR3.

The chain links TRBV5-5 to TRBJ2-7; D might be TRBD1 (5 bases). The sequence was obtained from a man between 18 and 35 years old in good health and CMV-seronegative. The sequencing input was PBMCs. The CDR3 region is CASSLGQGSYEQYF. Written as DNA, the CDR3 is TGTGCCAGCAGCTTGGGGCAGGGCTCCTACGAGCAGTACTTC.